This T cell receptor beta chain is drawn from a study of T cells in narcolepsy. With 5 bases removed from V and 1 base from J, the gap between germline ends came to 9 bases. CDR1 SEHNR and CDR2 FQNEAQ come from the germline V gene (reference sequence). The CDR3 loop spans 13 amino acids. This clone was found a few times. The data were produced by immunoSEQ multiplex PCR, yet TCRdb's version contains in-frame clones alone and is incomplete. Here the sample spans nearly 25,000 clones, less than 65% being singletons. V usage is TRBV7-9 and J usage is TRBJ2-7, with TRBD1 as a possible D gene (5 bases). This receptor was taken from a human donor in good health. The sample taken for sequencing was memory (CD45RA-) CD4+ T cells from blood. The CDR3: CASSPTDSYEQYF. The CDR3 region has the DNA TGTGCCAGCAGCCCGACAGATTCCTACGAGCAGTACTTC.